This T cell receptor beta chain was sequenced in a study of blood T cell repertoires in COVID-19. In the original analysis: Estimates of nucleated cell counts were drawn from the amplification of reference gene primers. Measured with immunoSEQ multiplex PCR; TCRdb has only the in-frame clones, and not every one. The V and J calls and clone size come from that table; D and trimming were worked out from the DNA. The data contain over 400,000 clones, 70% to 90% of them singletons. The Seattle site enrolled patients during active infection and followed them longitudinally. Trimming removed 5 bases from V and 3 bases from J; junction bases left unmatched: 4. CDR1 SGHTA and CDR2 FQGTGA come from the germline V gene. This CDR3 comprises 14 residues.

What was sequenced was peripheral blood. The rearrangement joins TRBV7-3 to TRBJ2-3, with TRBD1 matching over 8 bases. This sequence was found in a woman between 45 and 65 years old with COVID-19, enrolled during active disease. The CDR3: CASSRTGRTDTQYF. As DNA, the CDR3 is TGTGCCAGCAGCCGGACAGGGAGAACAGATACGCAGTATTTT.